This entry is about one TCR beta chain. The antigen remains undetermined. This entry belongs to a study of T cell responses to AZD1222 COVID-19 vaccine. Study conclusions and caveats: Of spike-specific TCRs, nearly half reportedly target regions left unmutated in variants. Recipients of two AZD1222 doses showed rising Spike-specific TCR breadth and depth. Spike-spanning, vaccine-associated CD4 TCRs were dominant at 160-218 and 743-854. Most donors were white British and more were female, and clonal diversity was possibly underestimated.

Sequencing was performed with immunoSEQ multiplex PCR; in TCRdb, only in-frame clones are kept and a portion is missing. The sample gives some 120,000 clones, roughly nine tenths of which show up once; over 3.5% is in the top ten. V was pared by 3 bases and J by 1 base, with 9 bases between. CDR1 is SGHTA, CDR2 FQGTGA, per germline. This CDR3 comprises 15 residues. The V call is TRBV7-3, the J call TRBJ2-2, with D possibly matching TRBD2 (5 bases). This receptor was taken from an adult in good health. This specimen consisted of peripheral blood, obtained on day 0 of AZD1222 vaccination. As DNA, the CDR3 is TGTGCCAGCAGCTTGGACGGGGAGAACACCGGGGAGCTGTTTTTT. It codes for CASSLDGENTGELFF.